The clone carrying this T cell receptor (beta chain) is a singleton in its sample. What it binds is unknown. This specimen comes from a study of cytomegalovirus exposure and HLA in healthy donors. The study ran its PCR with 60 Vbeta and 13 Jbeta primers. The repertoire was sequenced with immunoSEQ multiplex PCR; TCRdb's copy has only in-frame clones and lacks some. The sample consists of around 200,000 clones, approximately 84% of them appearing once. Germline V gene lookup returns CDR1 GTSNPN and CDR2 SVGIG (reference sequence). The ends lost 4 bases at V and 2 bases at J; junction bases unmatched: 8. CDR3 size: 15 residues. Findings and limits, study-wide: Within a later analysis, the majority of CMV-associated TCR beta chains appeared HLA-restricted. TCR beta V- and J-gene trimming, according to a later analysis, was linked to a missense DCLRE1C variant.

This receptor was obtained from a woman aged 40 to 50 in good health and CMV-seronegative. The V and J genes are TRBV30 and TRBJ2-3; 8 nucleotides align to TRBD2. Material for sequencing was PBMCs. CDR3 protein: CAWTDTGGNTDTQYF. CDR3 bases: TGTGCCTGGACCGACACGGGGGGGAACACAGATACGCAGTATTTT. Supplemented by reference TRBV30 and TRBJ2-3, the full variable domain reads SQTIHQWPATLVQPVGSPLSLECTVEGTSNPNLYWYRQAAGRGLQLLFYSVGIGQISSEVPQNLSASRPQDRQFILSSKKLLLSDSGFYLCAWTDTGGNTDTQYFGPGTRLTVL.